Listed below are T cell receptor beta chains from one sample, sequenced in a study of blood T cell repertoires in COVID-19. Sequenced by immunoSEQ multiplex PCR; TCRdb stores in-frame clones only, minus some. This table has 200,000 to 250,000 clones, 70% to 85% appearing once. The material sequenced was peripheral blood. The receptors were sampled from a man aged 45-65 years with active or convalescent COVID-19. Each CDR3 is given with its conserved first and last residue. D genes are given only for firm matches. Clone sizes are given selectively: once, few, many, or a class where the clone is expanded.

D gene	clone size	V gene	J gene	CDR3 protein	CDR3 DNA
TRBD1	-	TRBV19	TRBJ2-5	CASSTRDRGLGETQYF	TGTGCCAGTAGTACCCGGGACAGGGGGCTAGGGGAGACCCAGTACTTC
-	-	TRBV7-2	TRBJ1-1	CASSLAVADYEAFF	TGTGCCAGCAGCTTAGCTGTGGCAGACTATGAAGCTTTCTTT
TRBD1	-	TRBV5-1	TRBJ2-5	CASSLARDSQETQYF	TGCGCCAGCAGCTTGGCCCGGGACAGCCAAGAGACCCAGTACTTC
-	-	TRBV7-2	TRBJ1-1	CASSFSPLGGTEAFF	TGTGCCAGCAGCTTTTCTCCCTTGGGGGGCACTGAAGCTTTCTTT
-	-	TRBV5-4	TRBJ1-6	CASSPGLTYNSPLHF	TGTGCCAGCAGCCCTGGACTTACCTATAATTCACCCCTCCACTTT
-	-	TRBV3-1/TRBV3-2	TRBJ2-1	CASSQVAEGSYNEQFF	TGTGCCAGCAGCCAAGTAGCGGAGGGCTCCTACAATGAGCAGTTCTTC
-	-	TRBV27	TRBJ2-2	CASSLLGAPGELFF	TGTGCCAGCAGTTTATTAGGGGCTCCCGGGGAGCTGTTTTTT
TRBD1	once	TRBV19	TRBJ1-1	CASIPGGSTEAFF	TGTGCCAGTATTCCAGGGGGTAGTACTGAAGCTTTCTTT
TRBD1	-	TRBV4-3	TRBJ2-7	CASSQDRGGFYEQYF	TGCGCCAGCAGCCAAGATCGAGGGGGCTTCTACGAGCAGTACTTC
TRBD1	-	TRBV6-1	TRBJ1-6	CASSPDRGLSPLHF	TGTGCCAGCAGCCCAGACAGGGGGCTCTCACCCCTCCACTTT
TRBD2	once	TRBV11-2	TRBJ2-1	CASSFGTGGLYNEQFF	TGTGCCAGCAGCTTTGGTACGGGAGGGCTCTACAATGAGCAGTTCTTC
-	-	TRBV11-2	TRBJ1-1	CASSLALTDTEAFF	TGTGCCAGCAGCTTAGCCCTGACAGACACTGAAGCTTTCTTT
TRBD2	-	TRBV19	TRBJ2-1	CASSGGRDYNEQFF	TGTGCCAGTTCTGGCGGGAGGGACTACAATGAGCAGTTCTTC
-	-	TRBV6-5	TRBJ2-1	CASSNPPVSEQFF	TGTGCCAGCAGCAACCCTCCGGTTAGTGAGCAGTTCTTC
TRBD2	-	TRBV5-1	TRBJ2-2	CASSAGLAVNTGELFF	TGCGCCAGCAGCGCGGGACTAGCGGTGAACACCGGGGAGCTGTTTTTT
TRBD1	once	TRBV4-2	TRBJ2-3	CASSQDLGQGTDTQYF	TGTGCCAGCAGCCAAGATTTGGGACAGGGAACAGATACGCAGTATTTT
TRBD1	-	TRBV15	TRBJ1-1	CATSTHRGGSLAEAFF	TGTGCCACCAGCACCCACAGGGGGGGGTCGCTTGCTGAAGCTTTCTTT
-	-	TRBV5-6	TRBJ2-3	CASSLPRDSDTQYF	TGTGCCAGCAGCTTGCCCAGGGACTCAGATACGCAGTATTTT
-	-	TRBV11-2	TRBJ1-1	CASSPFQGRNTEAFF	TGTGCCAGCAGCCCCTTCCAGGGGCGCAACACTGAAGCTTTCTTT
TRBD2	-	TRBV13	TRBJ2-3	CASSFSSGTFTDTQYF	TGTGCCAGCAGCTTCTCTAGCGGGACATTCACAGATACGCAGTATTTT
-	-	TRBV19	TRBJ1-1	CASSPGVKNTEAFF	TGTGCCAGTAGTCCCGGGGTTAAGAACACTGAAGCTTTCTTT
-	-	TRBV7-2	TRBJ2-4	CASSLVGSESIQYF	TGTGCCAGCAGCTTAGTGGGTAGCGAGAGCATTCAGTACTTC
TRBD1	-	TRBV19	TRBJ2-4	CASSWPGQGVENIQYF	TGTGCCAGTAGTTGGCCGGGACAGGGGGTTGAAAACATTCAGTACTTC
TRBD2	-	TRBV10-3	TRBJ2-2	CAISETSGRPAGELFF	TGTGCCATCAGTGAGACTAGCGGGAGGCCCGCCGGGGAGCTGTTTTTT
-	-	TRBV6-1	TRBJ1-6	CASSDWARQNSPLHF	TGTGCCAGCAGTGATTGGGCCCGGCAGAATTCACCCCTCCACTTT
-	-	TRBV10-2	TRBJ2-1	CASSASAYNEQFF	TGCGCCAGCAGTGCCTCAGCCTACAATGAGCAGTTCTTC
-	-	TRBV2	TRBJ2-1	CASSRPGGIYLNEQFF	TGTGCCAGCAGTCGCCCTGGGGGGATCTACCTCAATGAGCAGTTCTTC
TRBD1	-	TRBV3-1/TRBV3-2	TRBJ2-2	CASSQLTGAGNTGELFF	TGTGCCAGCAGCCAATTGACAGGGGCGGGAAACACCGGGGAGCTGTTTTTT
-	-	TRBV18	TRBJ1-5	CASSPAGPSAGQPQHF	TGTGCCAGCTCACCAGCGGGACCCTCAGCCGGGCAGCCCCAGCATTTT
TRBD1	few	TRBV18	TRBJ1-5	CASSPGTGDSNQPQHF	TGTGCCAGCTCACCCGGGACAGGGGATAGCAATCAGCCCCAGCATTTT
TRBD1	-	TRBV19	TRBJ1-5	CASRQTGQLNQPQHF	TGTGCCAGTAGACAAACGGGACAGCTCAATCAGCCCCAGCATTTT
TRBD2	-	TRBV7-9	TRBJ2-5	CASSRHGGLAGETQYF	TGTGCCAGCAGCAGACACGGCGGACTAGCGGGAGAGACCCAGTACTTC
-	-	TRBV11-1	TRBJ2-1	CASSSQGTEQFF	TGTGCCAGCAGCTCACAGGGCACTGAGCAGTTCTTC
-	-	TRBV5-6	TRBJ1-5	CASSFYRGRGPQHF	TGTGCCAGCAGCTTTTATCGGGGCAGGGGGCCCCAGCATTTT
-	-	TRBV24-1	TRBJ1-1	CATSDPWGRAFF	TGTGCCACCAGTGACCCTTGGGGCCGAGCTTTCTTT
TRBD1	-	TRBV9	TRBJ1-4	CASSLRQGGEKLFF	TGTGCCAGCAGCCTTCGACAGGGCGGGGAAAAACTGTTTTTT
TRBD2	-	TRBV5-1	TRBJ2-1	CASSLLAGGPNEQFF	TGCGCCAGCAGCTTACTAGCGGGGGGGCCTAATGAGCAGTTCTTC
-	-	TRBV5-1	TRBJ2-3	CASSLVAGFSTDTQYF	TGCGCCAGCAGCTTGGTGGCAGGCTTTAGCACAGATACGCAGTATTTT
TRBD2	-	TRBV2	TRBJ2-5	CASMGRLAGVKTQYF	TGTGCCAGCATGGGGCGACTAGCGGGAGTCAAGACCCAGTACTTC
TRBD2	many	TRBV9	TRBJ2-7	CASSPRLAGPTEQYF	TGTGCCAGCAGCCCGAGACTAGCGGGCCCCACCGAGCAGTACTTC
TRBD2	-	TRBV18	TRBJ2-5	CASSQGLAETQYF	TGTGCCAGCTCACAGGGACTAGCGGAGACCCAGTACTTC
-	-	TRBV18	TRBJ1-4	CASSPSRKRGLTNEKLFF	TGTGCCAGCTCACCATCGAGGAAAAGAGGGTTAACTAATGAAAAACTGTTTTTT
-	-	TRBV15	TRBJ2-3	CATSRDSGGVTDTQYF	TGTGCCACCAGCAGAGATAGTGGCGGGGTCACAGATACGCAGTATTTT
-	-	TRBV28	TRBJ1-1	CASTPVLPTEAFF	TGTGCCAGCACCCCGGTGCTGCCCACTGAAGCTTTCTTT
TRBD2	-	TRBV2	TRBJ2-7	CASKGGRAGYEQYF	TGTGCCAGCAAGGGCGGGAGGGCCGGTTACGAGCAGTACTTC
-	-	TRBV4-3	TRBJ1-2	CASSQDMTDYGYTF	TGCGCCAGCAGCCAAGATATGACAGACTATGGCTACACCTTC
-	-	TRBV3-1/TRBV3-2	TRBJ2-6	CASSQFDLGNVLTF	TGTGCCAGCAGCCAATTTGACTTAGGCAACGTCCTGACTTTC
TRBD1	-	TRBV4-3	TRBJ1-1	CASSRARQGARGTEAFF	TGCGCCAGCAGCCGGGCGAGACAGGGGGCGCGGGGCACTGAAGCTTTCTTT
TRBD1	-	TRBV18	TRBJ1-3	CASSPETGVGTIYF	TGTGCCAGCTCACCAGAGACAGGGGTCGGAACCATATATTTT
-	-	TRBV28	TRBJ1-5	CASTLGRNQPQHF	TGTGCCAGCACCTTGGGCAGGAATCAGCCCCAGCATTTT
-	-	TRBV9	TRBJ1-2	CASSVAHRVGYTF	TGTGCCAGCAGCGTAGCTCATCGAGTGGGCTACACCTTC
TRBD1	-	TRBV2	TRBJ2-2	CASSRPDRANTGELFF	TGTGCCAGCAGTCGACCGGACAGGGCGAACACCGGGGAGCTGTTTTTT
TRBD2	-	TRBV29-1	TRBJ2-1	CSVGGGTGFYNEQFF	TGCAGCGTCGGGGGGGGAACAGGATTCTACAATGAGCAGTTCTTC
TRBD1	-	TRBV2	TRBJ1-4	CASSVEGQGPRTNEKLFF	TGTGCCAGCAGTGTCGAGGGACAGGGGCCGCGAACTAATGAAAAACTGTTTTTT
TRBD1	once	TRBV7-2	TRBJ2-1	CASSLGGQGYEQFF	TGTGCCAGCAGCTTAGGCGGACAGGGCTATGAGCAGTTCTTC
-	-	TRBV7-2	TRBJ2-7	CASSLVSGNEQYF	TGTGCCAGCAGCTTAGTTTCCGGGAACGAGCAGTACTTC